The next 18 T cell receptor beta chains were all read from a single sample in a study of CD8+CD57+ T cells in acquired aplastic anemia. Researchers used genomic DNA as the template to profile TCR beta VDJ and CDR3. TCRdb re-called the reads through MiXCR, storing one row per CDR3 protein. The sample lists about 160,000 distinct CDR3 sequences, 35% to 55% seen once, with approximately 1% in the top ten. Input material: sorted CD4+, CD8+, or CD8+CD57+ T cells (not recorded which) from PBMCs. These TCRs come from a human donor in good health.

This clonotype has at least ten counts. CDR3 sequence (DNA): TGTGCCAGCAGTGCGGGGTCCCCTTCCTCCTACGAGCAGTACTTC. Residues: CASSAGSPSSYEQYF. The J gene is TRBJ2-7, the V gene TRBV25-1, with a possible D match to TRBD2 (5 bases). In germline, CDR1 is MGHDK, CDR2 SYGVNS. The V and J ends lost 4 bases and 0 bases respectively, with 13 bases between them. This CDR3 region has 15 residues.

This clonotype was counted ten times or more. The chain carries TRBV7-2 and TRBJ1-5; D is unresolved. Germline V gene lookup returns CDR1 SGHTA and CDR2 FQGNSA. V lost 0 bases, J lost 4 bases, and 4 bases lay in between. The CDR3 has 13 amino acids. The CDR3, as DNA: TGTGCCAGCAGCTTAGCGGAAAATCAGCCCCAGCATTTT. Its protein product is CASSLAENQPQHF.

The genes are TRBV29-1 and TRBJ1-2, with a tentative D call TRBD1 (5 bases). V was pared by 7 bases and J by 3 bases, with 21 bases between. Per germline, CDR1 SQVTM and CDR2 ANQGSEA. CDR3 length: 15 residues. CDR3 protein: CSGWGGSGGDYGYTF. The CDR3 DNA reads as TGCAGCGGATGGGGGGGATCCGGCGGGGACTATGGCTACACCTTC.

At least ten counts were recorded for this clonotype. The rearrangement joins TRBV6-1 to TRBJ1-1; 9 nucleotides line up with TRBD1. Germline V gene data show CDR1 as MNHNS and CDR2 as SASEGT. CDR3 length equals 13 residues. CDR3 nucleotides: TGTGCGATCAGGGGACAGGGCGAGGGTGAAGCTTTCTTT. Amino acids: CAIRGQGEGEAFF.

This clonotype was seen ten or more times. The CDR3 nucleotides are TGTGCCAGCAGCCAAAAGGGACAGGGGAGTTCACCCCTCCACTTT. Its translation is CASSQKGQGSSPLHF. The V call is TRBV7-3, the J call TRBJ1-6, with 10 nucleotides matching TRBD1. With V trimmed by 5 bases and J by 9 bases, 7 bases remained unmatched. The CDR3 sequence is 15 residues long. Germline CDR1 reads SGHTA; CDR2 reads FQGTGA.

This clonotype was observed a handful of times. The CDR3 protein is CAITTGEGGQPQHF. The DNA for the CDR3 is TGTGCCATCACCACAGGGGAGGGAGGGCAGCCCCAGCATTTT. The rearrangement links TRBV10-3 to TRBJ1-5; 7 nucleotides align to TRBD1. The CDR3 is 14 amino acids. With 7 bases clipped from V and 7 bases from J, the junction kept 10 bases outside the gene matches. Germline V gene sequence: CDR1 ENHRY, CDR2 SYGVKD.

This clonotype was seen ten or more times. This chain joins TRBV19 and TRBJ2-7; D not certain. The CDR3 totals 13 residues. Germline V gene sequence: CDR1 LNHDA, CDR2 SQIVND (reference sequence). V lost 4 bases, J lost 1 base, and 8 bases lay in between. The CDR3 DNA follows: TGTGCCAGTAGTAACCGCCCGTCCTACGAGCAGTACTTC. This sequence encodes CASSNRPSYEQYF.

V is TRBV5-1 and J is TRBJ2-7, with 12 bases identical to TRBD1. From germline, CDR1 is SGHRS and CDR2 YFSETQ. This CDR3 has 15 residues. V dropped 5 bases and J dropped 7; count of bases not matched to a gene: 10. The CDR3 sequence: CASSLPGTGGWEQYF. The DNA of the CDR3 is TGCGCCAGCAGTTTACCCGGGACAGGGGGCTGGGAGCAGTACTTC.

Points on this clonotype: A much larger clonotype is one base distant, so this may be a read error. Likely a read error: the CDR3 ends without its conserved phenylalanine or tryptophan. The CDR3 nucleotides are TGTGCCAGCAGCCCCGGTGGAGGTACGCAGTATGTT. This codes for CASSPGGGTQYV. The chain combines TRBV7-3 with TRBJ2-3; D perhaps matches TRBD2 (5 bases). Germline lookup yields CDR1 SGHTA and CDR2 FQGTGA. The CDR3 is made up of 12 amino acids. Between the trimmed V and J ends, which lost 5 bases and 8 bases, there was a span of 11 bases.

J is TRBJ2-5 and V is TRBV7-2; TRBD2 aligns across 10 bases. J gave up 0 bases and V 4 bases, and 5 bases lay outside the gene matches. The CDR3 totals 16 residues. Germline CDR1 reads SGHTA; CDR2 reads FQGNSA. Written as DNA, the CDR3 is TGTGCCAGCAGCTCCCTCCTAGCGGGGGACCAAGAGACCCAGTACTTC. This codes for CASSSLLAGDQETQYF.

In this sample, this clonotype turned up many times. The CDR3 spells CASSEFVGGNYGYTF. The CDR3 nucleotides are TGTGCCAGCAGTGAATTCGTAGGGGGCAACTATGGCTACACCTTC. The genes are TRBV25-1 and TRBJ1-2, with 7 nucleotides matching TRBD1. V lost 1 base, J lost 2 bases, and 4 bases stayed unmatched. The V gene's germline CDR1 is MGHDK and CDR2 SYGVNS. The CDR3 spans 15 residues.

This clonotype was seen a few times. The chain has TRBV11-2 and TRBJ2-3; TRBD1 might be the D (5 bases). V dropped 3 bases and J dropped 8 bases, with 18 bases sitting between them. This CDR3 region has 15 residues. CDR1 SGHAT and CDR2 FQNNGV come from the germline V gene. CDR3 DNA: TGTGCCAGCAGCTTTCCGGCAGGGTCCCCTGGTACGCAGTATTTT. This translates into CASSFPAGSPGTQYF.

The chain couples TRBV15 to TRBJ2-3, with D perhaps being TRBD1 or TRBD2 (6 bases each). The CDR3 runs 16 residues. In germline, CDR1 is LNHNV, CDR2 YYDKDF (reference sequence). Trimming took 0 bases from V and 4 from J, leaving 14 bases between them. CDR3: CATSRDFRGRADTQYF. The CDR3 bases are TGTGCCACCAGCAGAGATTTCCGGGGGCGCGCAGATACGCAGTATTTT. Full variable domain (rest looked up from reference TRBV15 and TRBJ2-3): DAMVIQNPRYQVTQFGKPVTLSCSQTLNHNVMYWYQQKSSQAPKLLFHYYDKDFNNEADTPDNFQSRRPNTSFCFLDIRSPGLGDTAMYLCATSRDFRGRADTQYFGPGTRLTVL.

This clonotype came up a few times. The chain uses TRBV2 and TRBJ1-2, with D unclear. V was cut by 8 bases and J by 5 bases, with 9 bases left in between. Germline V gene sequence: CDR1 SNHLY, CDR2 FYNNEI. This CDR3 comprises 11 residues. CDR3 sequence (DNA): TGTGCCAGCCGAGACGAGTATGGCTACACCTTC. This codes for CASRDEYGYTF.

This clonotype was seen repeatedly, ten times or more. The chain couples TRBV5-1 to TRBJ2-2; D is ambiguous. Germline V gene data show CDR1 as SGHRS and CDR2 as YFSETQ. The CDR3 runs to 15 residues. V was pared by 4 bases and J by 0 bases, with 10 bases between. CDR3 amino acids: CASSRQDTNTGELFF. CDR3 coding DNA: TGCGCCAGCAGCCGCCAGGATACGAACACCGGGGAGCTGTTTTTT.

Notes on this clonotype: A read error may be the cause here, since a much bigger clone is one base away. The chain joins TRBV5-1 to TRBJ2-7; D is possibly TRBD2 (5 bases). The germline gives CDR1 SGHRS, CDR2 YFSETQ. V lost 3 bases to trimming and J lost 2 bases, with 15 bases between them. This CDR3 has 15 amino acids. Here the CDR3 reads CASSSPTTGTYEQYF. The CDR3 DNA follows: TGCGCCAGCAGCTCGCCGACTACCGGGACCTACGAGCAGTACTTC.

The chain recombines TRBV24-1 with TRBJ2-3; 9 nucleotides match TRBD2. Germline CDR1 KGHDR, CDR2 SFDVKD. Unmatched junction bases numbered 6, after V lost 5 bases and J lost 1 base. The CDR3 runs 16 residues. CDR3 loop: CATSGPIAGGTDTQYF. DNA of the CDR3: TGTGCCACCAGTGGACCAATAGCGGGGGGCACAGATACGCAGTATTTT.

This clonotype was detected ten times or more. The chain employs TRBV12-3 or TRBV12-4 and TRBJ1-1; 7 nucleotides match TRBD1. With V trimmed by 5 bases and J by 7 bases, 10 bases remained unmatched. The CDR3 is made up of 14 amino acids. This CDR3 is CASSPPGGGIEAFF. CDR3 nucleotide sequence: TGTGCCAGCAGTCCCCCAGGAGGGGGCATTGAAGCTTTCTTT.